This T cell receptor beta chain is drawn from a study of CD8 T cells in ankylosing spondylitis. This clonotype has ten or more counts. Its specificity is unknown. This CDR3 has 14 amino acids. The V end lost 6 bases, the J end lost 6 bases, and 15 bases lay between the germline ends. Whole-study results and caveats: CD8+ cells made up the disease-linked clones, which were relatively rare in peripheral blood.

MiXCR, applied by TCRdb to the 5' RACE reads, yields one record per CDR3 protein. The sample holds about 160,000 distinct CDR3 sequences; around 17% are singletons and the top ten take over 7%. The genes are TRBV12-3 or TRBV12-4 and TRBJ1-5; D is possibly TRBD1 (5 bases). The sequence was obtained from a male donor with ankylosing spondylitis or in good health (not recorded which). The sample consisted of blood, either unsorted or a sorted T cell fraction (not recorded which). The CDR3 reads CASSYQGWGQPQHF. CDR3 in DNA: TGTGCCAGCAGCTATCAGGGCTGGGGTCAGCCCCAGCATTTT.